This T cell receptor (beta chain) was captured by sequencing in a study of Graves' ophthalmopathy and Graves' hyperthyroidism. Study details: Peripheral blood was gathered at first diagnosis, ahead of any treatment whatsoever.

The authors amplified TCR beta CDR3 regions from RNA transcripts. HTBI-primed RT-PCR formed the first round, and a multiplex PCR formed the second. Each CDR3 protein is one row after TCRdb ran MiXCR on the multiplex PCR reads. The table lists approximately 150,000 distinct CDR3 sequences, 35% to 45% of them singletons. PBMCs were isolated from a roughly 9.6 ml sample of fresh peripheral blood. CDR3 size: 13 residues. The V gene lost 4 bases and the J gene lost 8 bases, with 14 bases spanning the gap. The V gene is TRBV12-3 or TRBV12-4, the J gene TRBJ1-1; D remains ambiguous. The sequence came from a man under 40 with Graves' ophthalmopathy. The sample comprised peripheral blood. The CDR3 nucleotides are TGTGCCAGCAGTTCCCGTGGGAGGTCAGAAGCTTTCTTT. Its translation is CASSSRGRSEAFF.